The next 10 T cell receptor beta chains were all read from a single sample in a study of T cell responses to AZD1222 COVID-19 vaccine. Here immunoSEQ multiplex PCR was the method, and the copy in TCRdb shows in-frame clones only, minus some. Seen here are 90,000 to 110,000 clones, over 75% observed once, and the top ten hold 17%. Material: peripheral blood, obtained on day 0 of AZD1222 vaccination. The origin of the receptors is an adult in good health.

The V and J genes are TRBV6-5 and TRBJ2-7; TRBD1 agrees at 8 bases. This CDR3 is built from 13 residues. The junction had 6 bases not matched to a gene; V was cut back by 10 bases and J by 1 base. Germline V CDR1 and CDR2: MNHEY, SVGAGI. The CDR3 region has the DNA TGTGCCATCCTCCGGGACAGGTCCTACGAGCAGTACTTC. Its protein is CAILRDRSYEQYF.

The chain recombines TRBV18 with TRBJ1-1, with TRBD1 identical over 7 bases. J lost 7 bases, V lost 4 bases, and 9 bases had no gene match. This CDR3 region has 14 residues. Germline CDR1 reads KGHSH; CDR2 reads LQKENI. CDR3 region: CASSRAQGSVEAFF. For the CDR3, the DNA is TGTGCCAGCTCACGAGCACAGGGGTCGGTTGAAGCTTTCTTT.

The genes are TRBV7-3 and TRBJ2-7, with 7 bases matching TRBD2. The CDR3 runs 14 residues. Losses at the gene ends were 2 bases for V and 2 bases for J; bases not matched to a gene: 3. Looked up from germline, CDR1 is SGHTA and CDR2 is FQGTGA. The CDR3 reads CASSLDAGAYEQYF. The CDR3 nucleotides are TGTGCCAGCAGCTTAGATGCGGGGGCCTACGAGCAGTACTTC. Variable domain in full (rest from reference TRBV7-3 and TRBJ2-7): GAGVSQTPSNKVTEKGKYVELRCDPISGHTALYWYRQSLGQGPEFLIYFQGTGAADDSGLPNDRFFAVRPEGSVSTLKIQRTERGDSAVYLCASSLDAGAYEQYFGPGTRLTVT.

The chain joins TRBV6-6 to TRBJ2-1; a weak D match, TRBD1 (5 bases). The germline V gene encodes CDR1 MNHNY and CDR2 SVGAGI (reference sequence). Trimming removed 6 bases from V and 6 bases from J, with 30 bases in between. CDR3 size: 19 residues. CDR3 protein: CASSRPVRVPVHGANEQFF. In DNA form, the CDR3 reads TGTGCCAGCAGCCGACCCGTCAGGGTTCCTGTACATGGGGCCAATGAGCAGTTCTTC.

The J gene is TRBJ1-1, the V gene TRBV5-1; tentatively, D is TRBD1 (5 bases). This CDR3 is 15 amino acids long. Germline lookup yields CDR1 SGHRS and CDR2 YFSETQ. V lost 6 bases, J lost 4 bases, and 19 bases lay in between. CDR3 DNA sequence: TGCGCCAGCAAACCGGACACCCAACGGGGCACTGAAGCTTTCTTT. This gives the protein CASKPDTQRGTEAFF.

This sequence joins TRBV5-4 and TRBJ1-1; D unresolved. The CDR3 covers 14 residues. Trimming stripped 0 bases from V and 8 bases from J, with 14 bases between. Per the germline V gene, CDR1 is SGHNT and CDR2 is YYREEE (reference sequence). The CDR3 here is CASSLGRLVQEAFF. DNA of the CDR3: TGTGCCAGCAGCTTGGGGAGGCTGGTACAGGAAGCTTTCTTT.

The V and J genes are TRBV9 and TRBJ2-3, with D unclear. The V end was cut by 0 bases, the J end by 2 bases, with 7 bases between. Looked up from germline, CDR1 is SGDLS and CDR2 is YYNGEE. The CDR3 has 14 residues. CDR3: CASSVEQNTDTQYF. In nucleotides, the CDR3 is TGTGCCAGCAGCGTAGAACAGAACACAGATACGCAGTATTTT.

The chain links TRBV6-4 to TRBJ1-2, with unresolved D. From germline, CDR1 is MRHNA and CDR2 SNTAGT. The V gene lost 6 bases and the J gene lost 4 bases, with 12 bases spanning the gap. CDR3 length: 13 amino acids. CDR3 sequence: CASSGEAGYGYTF. The CDR3 DNA reads TGTGCCAGCAGCGGGGAGGCCGGCTATGGCTACACCTTC.

The V gene is TRBV5-1, the J gene TRBJ1-2; the D gene is possibly TRBD1 (5 bases). The CDR3 consists of 14 residues. Germline assignment: CDR1 SGHRS and CDR2 YFSETQ. V was shortened by 0 bases and J by 7 bases, with 13 bases between the two germline ends. The CDR3 bases are TGCGCCAGCAGCTTGGCCCAGGGTGCGGGTGGCTACACCTTC. Translating it yields CASSLAQGAGGYTF.

V usage is TRBV10-3 and J usage is TRBJ1-2, with D perhaps matching TRBD1 (5 bases). The germline V gene encodes CDR1 ENHRY and CDR2 SYGVKD. There are 14 residues in the CDR3. Trimming stripped 3 bases from V and 2 bases from J, with 10 bases between. CDR3 coding DNA: TGTGCCATCAGTGATAGGGGTAGCAACTATGGCTACACCTTC. It is translated as CAISDRGSNYGYTF.